This entry features one T cell receptor (beta chain) sequence. The data derive from a study of blood T cell repertoires in COVID-19. Whole-study context: Spain, Italy and the United States supplied samples that represented acute and convalescent COVID-19. Sample material is recorded as cDNA or gDNA derived from T cells, B-cell-depleted T cells, or PBMCs.

In the source study's methods: Scientists estimated how many nucleated cells there were by amplifying reference gene primers. Sequencing was performed with immunoSEQ multiplex PCR; in TCRdb, only in-frame clones are kept and a portion is missing. V and J calls and clone size follow that table, whereas D and trimming were derived from the DNA. The data hold 50,000 to 55,000 clones, with 70% to 85% observed a single time. The V gene's germline CDR1 is MDHEN and CDR2 SYDVKM. The CDR3 spans 14 residues. Between the trimmed V and J ends, which lost 3 bases and 6 bases, there was a span of 11 bases. Sequenced: peripheral blood. This clonotype was obtained from a human donor in a cohort sampled during active COVID-19. The chain links TRBV28 to TRBJ2-2; weak D call: TRBD2 (6 bases). The CDR3 is CASSFGGKAGELFF. CDR3 DNA: TGTGCCAGCAGTTTTGGGGGGAAAGCCGGGGAGCTGTTTTTT.